The rows below give T cell receptor beta chains drawn from one sample of a study of blood T cell repertoires in COVID-19. TCRdb's table, derived via immunoSEQ multiplex PCR, lists solely in-frame clones and lacks some. The top ten clones hold over 15% of a sample with about 45,000 clones, more than 75% of them seen once. The sample was peripheral blood. The receptors stem from a man in his 70s with acute or convalescent COVID-19. The conserved cysteine and the conserved F or W are not part of the CDR3 here.

TRBJ1-2 TRBV6-6 ASSQGQGAHGYGYT
TRBJ1-5 TRBV28 ASSFRTGSFNQPQH
TRBJ2-7 TRBV3-1/TRBV3-2 ASSRQVLRSGALLTYEQY
TRBJ1-6 TRBV19 ASSTTPPGTAFGVSPLH
TRBJ2-2 TRBV5-8 ASSLDDTNTGELF
TRBJ1-3 TRBV4-1 ASSGPTGSGNTIY
TRBJ1-2 TRBV24-1 ATSGLPQGNGYT
TRBJ1-4 TRBV28 ASSLGGSTNEKLF
TRBJ1-5 TRBV19 ASRSGARSNQPQH
TRBJ2-1 TRBV19 ASSPLNRGLERNEQF
TRBJ1-2 TRBV9 ASSVGNRAYGYT
TRBJ2-7 TRBV4-1 ASGEGQSYEQY
TRBJ2-1 TRBV2 ASTRDRGIHEQF
TRBJ2-7 TRBV10-1 ASSESLPGQGYEQY
TRBJ1-2 TRBV3-1/TRBV3-2 ASSQDRGIGGYT
TRBJ2-5 TRBV5-1 ASSLEIAGGQTQY
TRBJ1-6 TRBV7-3 ASSLSPGGYNSPLH
TRBJ1-4 TRBV7-9 ASSLAQGVNEKLF
TRBJ1-2 TRBV3-1/TRBV3-2 ASSLVRGGLSNYGYT
TRBJ1-1 TRBV6-2/TRBV6-3 ASSSRTGGKNTEAF
TRBJ1-2 TRBV7-9 ASSPGGRSYGYT